Below, 10 T cell receptor beta chains from the same sample are listed, as sequenced in a study of cytomegalovirus exposure and HLA in healthy donors. The primer mix had 60 Vbeta and 13 Jbeta primers. Sequencing used immunoSEQ multiplex PCR; TCRdb keeps in-frame clones, though not all of them. The sample carries under 150,000 clones, roughly four fifths recorded once. The specimen sequenced was PBMCs. Source of these receptors: a woman in her fifties or sixties in good health and CMV-seronegative.

For the CDR3, the DNA is TGTGCCTGGAGTGTACGGTCCCAGGGGACCTTC. Translating gives CAWSVRSQGTF. This sequence joins TRBV30 and TRBJ1-2, with D possibly matching TRBD1 (6 bases). Trimming pared 0 bases from V and 14 bases from J, leaving 13 bases between. This CDR3 has 11 amino acids. The germline gives CDR1 GTSNPN, CDR2 SVGIG (reference sequence).

The genes are TRBV30 and TRBJ2-6; maybe TRBD1 (5 bases). The CDR3 extends over 16 amino acids. The V gene lost 1 base and the J gene lost 0 bases, with 10 bases spanning the gap. Germline loops: CDR1 GTSNPN, CDR2 SVGIG (reference sequence). The CDR3 protein is CAWSGQGYSGANVLTF. CDR3 nucleotides: TGTGCCTGGAGTGGGCAGGGTTACTCTGGGGCCAACGTCCTGACTTTC.

As to this clone: The junction and the germline gene differ at one end; a read error may be behind it. The chain is built from TRBV7-7 and TRBJ2-5, with D possibly matching TRBD2 (5 bases). CDR1 and CDR2 (germline): SSHAT, FNYEAQ (reference sequence). This CDR3 comprises 17 residues. The CDR3 bases are TGTGCTAGCAGCCCAACTAGTTTAGGAAAGCGCCAAGAGACCCAGTACTTC. Protein sequence: CASSPTSLGKRQETQYF.

The chain combines TRBV5-6 with TRBJ2-7; 12 bases are shared with TRBD1. CDR3 length: 16 residues. Trimming took 4 bases from V and 4 from J; bases not matched to a gene: 9. Germline-derived CDR1 and CDR2 are SGHDT and YYEEEE. CDR3 in DNA: TGTGCCAGCAGCCCCGGGACAGGGGGCATCGGATACGAGCAGTACTTC. Amino acid sequence: CASSPGTGGIGYEQYF.

V gene TRBV14 combines with J gene TRBJ1-1, with unresolved D. The V and J ends lost 0 bases and 0 bases respectively, with 11 bases between them. The germline V gene has CDR1 SGHDN and CDR2 FVKESK. This CDR3 is built from 16 residues. CDR3 in DNA: TGTGCCAGCAGCCAAGAATTCGCCAGTATGAACACTGAAGCTTTCTTT. Its protein product is CASSQEFASMNTEAFF. The full variable domain, rest sourced from reference TRBV14 and TRBJ1-1, is EAGVTQFPSHSVIEKGQTVTLRCDPISGHDNLYWYRRVMGKEIKFLLHFVKESKQDESGMPNNRFLAERTGGTYSTLKVQPAELEDSGVYFCASSQEFASMNTEAFFGQGTRLTVV.

The J gene is TRBJ2-2, the V gene TRBV4-3, with 9 bases identical to TRBD2. CDR1 is LGHNA, CDR2 YSLEER, per germline. This CDR3 is built from 19 residues. V dropped 0 bases and J dropped 1; count of bases not matched to a gene: 9. The CDR3 protein is CASSQEGRISGGNTGELFF. The DNA for the CDR3 is TGCGCCAGCAGCCAAGAGGGACGGATTAGCGGGGGGAACACCGGGGAGCTGTTTTTT.

The chain links TRBV6-1 to TRBJ2-5, with TRBD2 matching over 8 bases. The germline CDR1 and CDR2 sequences are MNHNS and SASEGT. This CDR3 is 15 amino acids long. V trimming: 2 bases; J trimming: 2 bases; junction bases outside the gene matches: 4. The CDR3: CASSENPSGQETQYF. In nucleotides, the CDR3 is TGTGCCAGCAGTGAAAATCCTAGCGGGCAAGAGACCCAGTACTTC.

This clone came up a few times. The chain carries TRBV29-1 and TRBJ2-5; 10 positions match TRBD2. The CDR3 runs to 13 residues. Germline CDR1 and CDR2: SQVTM and ANQGSEA. J lost 4 bases, V lost 3 bases, and 2 bases had no gene match. The CDR3: CSVDPSGRETQYF. The CDR3 region has the DNA TGCAGCGTTGACCCTAGCGGGAGAGAGACCCAGTACTTC.

This clone turned up a few times. The CDR3 DNA reads TGTGCCAGCAGCCGGACAGGGGGCCGGCAGCCCCAGCATTTT. It codes for CASSRTGGRQPQHF. This sequence joins TRBV9 and TRBJ1-5; 11 positions match TRBD1. Trimming cost V 4 bases and J 7 bases; bases outside gene matches: 4. The CDR3 extends over 14 amino acids. Germline V lookup: CDR1 SGDLS, CDR2 YYNGEE.

The chain employs TRBV5-6 and TRBJ1-2; perhaps TRBD1 as D (6 bases). Germline loops: CDR1 SGHDT, CDR2 YYEEEE. CDR3 size: 17 residues. Between the trimmed V and J ends, which lost 4 bases and 0 bases, there was a span of 19 bases. The CDR3 region is CASSPLPAQGANYGYTF. Written as DNA, the CDR3 is TGTGCCAGCAGCCCTCTGCCCGCACAGGGCGCTAACTATGGCTACACCTTC.